The TCR beta chain under discussion was sequenced for a study of T cells after posttransplantation cyclophosphamide. Study outcomes and limitations: TRB clonality was highly associated with recipient CMV seropositivity and reactivation.

The method was immunoSEQ multiplex PCR; TCRdb's version includes in-frame clones alone and lacks a portion of them. This sample comprises over 20,000 clones, none seen once only. Trimming cost V 3 bases and J 0 bases, with 3 bases left between them. The CDR3 totals 12 residues. CDR1 is SGDLS, CDR2 YYNGEE, per germline. This clone appeared many times. What it binds is not known. The specimen sequenced was PBMCs. The receptor was derived from a man in his fifties in good health, CMV-negative, and a related stem cell transplant donor. This chain links TRBV9 with TRBJ1-2; D unclear. CDR3 sequence (DNA): TGTGCCAGCAGCGCCTCTAACTATGGCTACACCTTC. Translation gives CASSASNYGYTF.